The 11 T cell receptor beta chains below were found in one sample sequenced in a study of T cell changes during pregnancy in multiple sclerosis. Sequencing was performed with immunoSEQ multiplex PCR; in TCRdb, only in-frame clones are kept and a portion is missing. This sample carries 50,000 or so clones, around 90% of them seen once, and the ten largest clones take around 0.38%. This material consisted of CD4+ T cells from peripheral blood mononuclear cells, taken before pregnancy. These receptors all stem from a female donor with multiple sclerosis, enrolled in a pregnancy study.

The J gene is TRBJ2-5, the V gene TRBV6-5, with a weak D call TRBD2 (6 bases). Germline V gene sequence: CDR1 MNHEY, CDR2 SVGAGI. V dropped 0 bases and J dropped 4 bases, with 12 bases sitting between them. The CDR3 length is 15 residues. CDR3 sequence reads: CASSYSRPGAETQYF. The CDR3 nucleotides are TGTGCCAGCAGTTACTCGAGGCCGGGAGCAGAGACCCAGTACTTC.

The J gene is TRBJ2-1, the V gene TRBV5-1; D is perhaps TRBD2 (7 bases). Germline CDR1 SGHRS, CDR2 YFSETQ. The CDR3 loop spans 15 amino acids. Trimming removed 6 bases from V and 4 bases from J, with 17 bases in between. CDR3 in amino acids: CASTRGGAAYNEQFF. CDR3 bases: TGCGCCAGCACCCGAGGGGGGGCGGCTTACAATGAGCAGTTCTTC.

DNA for the CDR3: TGTGCCAGCAGTTTGACGGGACAGCTCTACGAGCAGTACTTC. This gives the protein CASSLTGQLYEQYF. The rearrangement uses TRBV27 and TRBJ2-7; TRBD1 matches 7 bases. Per the germline V gene, CDR1 is MNHEY and CDR2 is SMNVEV (reference sequence). The V segment lost 3 bases and the J segment 3 bases; nucleotides outside the gene matches: 5. CDR3 size: 14 residues.

The gene calls are TRBV18 and TRBJ2-1; 8 bases map to TRBD1. This CDR3 comprises 15 residues. V lost 3 bases, J lost 6 bases, and 7 bases stayed unmatched. The germline CDR1 and CDR2 sequences are KGHSH and LQKENI. CDR3: CASSPGWTGFNEQFF. CDR3 DNA sequence: TGTGCCAGCTCACCGGGCTGGACAGGGTTCAATGAGCAGTTCTTC.

The chain combines TRBV27 with TRBJ1-1; 10 bases line up with TRBD1. Per the germline V gene, CDR1 is MNHEY and CDR2 is SMNVEV (reference sequence). This CDR3 contains 15 residues. Trimming at V came to 5 bases and at J to 10 bases, leaving 13 bases not matched to a gene. The CDR3 sequence: CASSTTGTGVSAAFF. CDR3 coding DNA: TGTGCCAGCAGTACAACCGGGACAGGGGTTTCGGCAGCTTTCTTT.

The chain carries TRBV25-1 and TRBJ2-5, with unresolved D. Germline V lookup: CDR1 MGHDK, CDR2 SYGVNS. The CDR3 covers 13 residues. Trimming left V 3 bases short and J 5 bases short, with 10 bases between. As DNA, the CDR3 is TGTGCCAGCAGTGACTCAGGTCAGGAGACCCAGTACTTC. This encodes CASSDSGQETQYF. The full variable domain, with the rest looked up from reference TRBV25-1 and TRBJ2-5, is EADIYQTPRYLVIGTGKKITLECSQTMGHDKMYWYQQDPGMELHLIHYSYGVNSTEKGDLSSESTVSRIRTEHFPLTLESARPSHTSQYLCASSDSGQETQYFGPGTRLLVL.

The chain has TRBV5-1 and TRBJ1-3, with 7 bases aligning to TRBD1. The CDR3 sequence is 16 residues long. V was clipped by 4 bases and J by 0 bases; unmatched bases: 7. CDR1 and CDR2 (germline): SGHRS, YFSETQ. CDR3 region: CASSPGTDPSGNTIYF. The CDR3 bases are TGCGCCAGCAGCCCGGGGACAGACCCCTCTGGAAACACCATATATTTT.

This chain connects TRBV5-1 to TRBJ1-5; 8 positions agree with TRBD1. Germline V gene data show CDR1 as SGHRS and CDR2 as YFSETQ. V shed 6 bases, J shed 2 bases, and the junction held 7 bases outside the gene matches. This CDR3 has 15 amino acids. Written as DNA, the CDR3 is TGCGCCAGCAAATCTCAGGGGGCATGCAATCAGCCCCAGCATTTT. It translates to CASKSQGACNQPQHF.

The J gene is TRBJ2-4, the V gene TRBV27; 7 bases are a match to TRBD1. This CDR3 has 16 residues. Germline V gene data show CDR1 as MNHEY and CDR2 as SMNVEV (reference sequence). The trim removed 6 bases at V and 0 bases at J, leaving 8 bases unmatched. Here the CDR3 reads CASSPRDRLAKNIQYF. The CDR3 DNA reads as TGTGCCAGCAGCCCCAGGGACAGATTAGCCAAAAACATTCAGTACTTC.

The V call is TRBV5-1, the J call TRBJ2-3, with D possibly matching TRBD2 (5 bases). Trimming took 2 bases from V and 3 from J, leaving 7 bases between them. This CDR3 has 13 residues. The germline gives CDR1 SGHRS, CDR2 YFSETQ. CDR3 region: CASSFSGTDTQYF. CDR3 nucleotide sequence: TGCGCCAGCAGCTTCTCGGGGACAGATACGCAGTATTTT.

The chain uses TRBV7-2 and TRBJ1-1; D ambiguous. The CDR3 has 14 amino acids. CDR1 and CDR2 (germline): SGHTA, FQGNSA. With 3 bases removed from V and 3 bases from J, the gap between germline ends came to 11 bases. CDR3 sequence (DNA): TGTGCCAGCAGCTTTGGCCAGCGCGACACTGAAGCTTTCTTT. Translated: CASSFGQRDTEAFF.